The next 3 T cell receptor beta chains were all read from a single sample in a study of somatic mutations in cytotoxic T cells in rheumatoid arthritis. Data came from immunoSEQ multiplex PCR; TCRdb stores just in-frame clones and leaves some out. The sample has about 4,800 clones, about 80% seen once. This specimen was CD8+ T cells sorted from blood, taken at a follow-up visit. Receptors originate from a man in his forties with rheumatoid arthritis.

The chain couples TRBV4-1 to TRBJ1-2; D is uncertain. The CDR3 spans 14 residues. Germline CDR1 is MGHRA and CDR2 is YSYEKL. With 5 bases removed from V and 8 bases from J, the gap between germline ends came to 18 bases. The CDR3 sequence: CASSTGSGPGGYTF. The CDR3 region has the DNA TGCGCCAGCAGCACGGGATCGGGCCCGGGAGGCTACACCTTC.

The rearrangement links TRBV4-1 to TRBJ2-2, with D uncertain. Germline V gives CDR1 MGHRA, CDR2 YSYEKL. Trimming removed 4 bases from V and 4 bases from J, with 13 bases in between. The CDR3 loop spans 15 amino acids. CDR3 loop: CASSLVSLGTGELFF. In nucleotides, the CDR3 is TGCGCCAGCAGCCTCGTCTCCCTGGGCACCGGGGAGCTGTTTTTT.

This rearrangement joins TRBV9 to TRBJ1-5, with 9 nucleotides matching TRBD1. The CDR3 extends over 17 amino acids. Germline V gene data show CDR1 as SGDLS and CDR2 as YYNGEE. With 2 bases clipped from V and 2 bases from J, the junction kept 8 bases outside the gene matches. Here the CDR3 DNA reads TGTGCCAGCAGCGTCGTGGACAGGGGACGGGGCAATCAGCCCCAGCATTTT. Its translation: CASSVVDRGRGNQPQHF.